These 15 T cell receptor beta chains came from one sample sequenced in a study of cytomegalovirus exposure and HLA in healthy donors. Researchers ran the PCR with 60 Vbeta and 13 Jbeta primers. Assay used: immunoSEQ multiplex PCR; TCRdb lists only in-frame clones, some missing. The table records approximately 150,000 clones, roughly 80% of them present only once. Specimen: PBMCs. The receptors stem from a woman aged 25 to 39 in good health and CMV-seronegative.

Many counts were recorded for this clone. The chain is built from TRBV4-1 and TRBJ2-3; 11 nucleotides align to TRBD1. Germline V gives CDR1 MGHRA, CDR2 YSYEKL. The CDR3 extends over 17 amino acids. Unmatched junction bases numbered 9, after V lost 4 bases and J lost 3 bases. For the CDR3, the DNA is TGCGCCAGCAGCCTACAAGGGACAGGGGGAATGACAGATACGCAGTATTTT. As protein: CASSLQGTGGMTDTQYF.

The chain carries TRBV7-6 and TRBJ1-1, with D tentatively TRBD1 (5 bases). CDR1 SGHVS and CDR2 FNYEAQ come from the germline V gene. This CDR3 is 16 amino acids long. The V end was cut by 4 bases, the J end by 0 bases, with 15 bases between. The CDR3 coding sequence is TGTGCCAGCAGCTCTTATTGGGGGGAAATGAACACTGAAGCTTTCTTT. Translation: CASSSYWGEMNTEAFF.

The rearrangement links TRBV7-6 to TRBJ2-5, with D perhaps matching TRBD1 (6 bases). Trimming removed 5 bases from V and 1 base from J, with 14 bases in between. Germline CDR1 and CDR2: SGHVS and FNYEAQ. CDR3 size: 15 residues. CDR3 amino acids: CASSIIQGFQETQYF. In nucleotides, the CDR3 is TGTGCCAGCAGCATAATACAGGGCTTCCAAGAGACCCAGTACTTC.

V gene TRBV19 combines with J gene TRBJ1-1; 8 bases match TRBD1. The CDR3 consists of 16 residues. Germline loops: CDR1 LNHDA, CDR2 SQIVND (reference sequence). J lost 0 bases, V lost 6 bases, and 9 bases had no gene match. CDR3 sequence: CASSPGGGLMNTEAFF. The CDR3 region has the DNA TGTGCCAGTAGCCCAGGGGGCGGGTTGATGAACACTGAAGCTTTCTTT.

This clone appeared once. The chain links TRBV7-2 to TRBJ2-1; D unresolved. Trimming shortened V by 3 bases and J by 0 bases, and 6 bases separated the two germline ends. This CDR3 contains 14 residues. Germline V gene sequence: CDR1 SGHTA, CDR2 FQGNSA. CDR3 protein: CASSFESSYNEQFF. The DNA for the CDR3 is TGTGCCAGCAGCTTTGAGAGCTCCTACAATGAGCAGTTCTTC.

CDR3 residues: CSVAEPGWGTGAGDTGELFF. For the CDR3, the DNA is TGCAGCGTTGCAGAACCTGGATGGGGGACAGGGGCGGGGGACACCGGGGAGCTGTTTTTT. The chain links TRBV29-1 to TRBJ2-2; 10 nucleotides agree with TRBD1. CDR3 length equals 20 residues. V was clipped by 4 bases and J by 3 bases; unmatched bases: 20. From germline, CDR1 is SQVTM and CDR2 ANQGSEA.

The chain combines TRBV15 with TRBJ2-3; 9 bases agree with TRBD2. The CDR3 totals 16 residues. Germline V gives CDR1 LNHNV, CDR2 YYDKDF (reference sequence). Germline trimming cut 3 bases from V and 4 bases from J; bases unmatched to any gene: 8. The CDR3 region is CATSSLSGSVADTQYF. DNA of the CDR3: TGTGCCACCAGCAGCCTTAGCGGGAGCGTAGCAGATACGCAGTATTTT.

The rearrangement uses TRBV19 and TRBJ2-1; a possible D gene is TRBD2 (5 bases). Germline CDR1 is LNHDA and CDR2 is SQIVND (reference sequence). The CDR3 has 14 amino acids. V lost 7 bases to trimming and J lost 1 base, with 11 bases between them. The CDR3 sequence is CASNPSRSYNEQFF. The CDR3 bases are TGTGCCAGTAACCCTAGCCGGTCCTACAATGAGCAGTTCTTC.

This clone was detected only once. The chain is built from TRBV19 and TRBJ2-3, with 8 bases matching TRBD2. This CDR3 is built from 15 residues. Germline CDR1 LNHDA, CDR2 SQIVND (reference sequence). With 4 bases clipped from V and 3 bases from J, the junction kept 6 bases outside the gene matches. The CDR3: CASSRAGAATDTQYF. As DNA, the CDR3 is TGTGCCAGTAGTAGAGCGGGAGCCGCGACAGATACGCAGTATTTT.

This chain joins TRBV18 and TRBJ2-1; D not resolved. This CDR3 is 14 amino acids long. Per germline, CDR1 KGHSH and CDR2 LQKENI. V lost 1 base and J 7 bases, leaving 11 bases between the germline ends. CDR3 amino acids: CASSPQNSPNEQFF. As DNA, the CDR3 is TGTGCCAGCTCACCACAAAATAGTCCTAATGAGCAGTTCTTC.

This clone was found once. The chain has TRBV25-1 and TRBJ1-6, with TRBD1 as a possible D gene (5 bases). The V end lost 3 bases, the J end lost 7 bases, and 16 bases lay between the germline ends. This CDR3 is built from 16 residues. The germline gives CDR1 MGHDK, CDR2 SYGVNS. The CDR3 reads CASSDPGQGPNSPLHF. The CDR3 DNA reads TGTGCCAGCAGTGATCCAGGGCAGGGCCCCAATTCACCCCTCCACTTT.

This clone appeared a single time. The chain combines TRBV13 with TRBJ1-2; unclear D gene. The CDR3 length is 16 residues. Germline V gene data show CDR1 as PRHDT and CDR2 as FYEKMQ (reference sequence). V shed 0 bases and J shed 2 bases, with 13 bases lying between them. The CDR3 is CASSLGNLRLNYGYTF. CDR3 DNA sequence: TGTGCCAGCAGCTTAGGGAATCTGAGATTGAACTATGGCTACACCTTC.

The J gene is TRBJ1-1, the V gene TRBV4-1, with a possible D match to TRBD1 (6 bases). The CDR3 runs 14 residues. The germline gives CDR1 MGHRA, CDR2 YSYEKL. Trimming took 3 bases from V and 4 from J, leaving 12 bases between them. This chain's CDR3 is CASSHNRGATEAFF. CDR3 sequence (DNA): TGCGCCAGCAGCCATAACCGGGGGGCCACTGAAGCTTTCTTT.

The chain carries TRBV9 and TRBJ2-5, with a possible D match to TRBD2 (6 bases). V was pared by 4 bases and J by 0 bases, with 16 bases between. The length of the CDR3 is 16 residues. Germline V gene data show CDR1 as SGDLS and CDR2 as YYNGEE. The CDR3 sequence is CASSPQLATNQETQYF. CDR3 sequence (DNA): TGTGCCAGCAGCCCGCAGCTAGCGACTAACCAAGAGACCCAGTACTTC. Full variable domain (rest looked up from reference TRBV9 and TRBJ2-5): DSGVTQTPKHLITATGQRVTLRCSPRSGDLSVYWYQQSLDQGLQFLIQYYNGEERAKGNILERFSAQQFPDLHSELNLSSLELGDSALYFCASSPQLATNQETQYFGPGTRLLVL.

This clone has a single count. The chain recombines TRBV2 with TRBJ2-1; 11 bases agree with TRBD2. With V trimmed by 3 bases and J by 3 bases, 7 bases remained unmatched. The V gene's germline CDR1 is SNHLY and CDR2 FYNNEI. This CDR3 is built from 17 residues. The CDR3 here is CASSDLRLAGYYNEQFF. In DNA, the CDR3 is TGTGCCAGCAGTGATCTCCGACTAGCGGGGTACTACAATGAGCAGTTCTTC.